This T cell receptor (beta chain) was observed in a study of T cells in tuberculosis. Study at large: CD1B tetramers identified T cells specific for mycobacterial lipid GMM.

Generated by immunoSEQ multiplex PCR, the TCRdb table keeps only in-frame clones and is missing some. Of 9,500 to 12,000 clones in the sample, about 94% are singletons; the top ten hold approximately 13%. Comments on this clone: No antigen is known for it.

Study results and limitations: GMM-specific TCRs were nearer to active tuberculosis alpha repertoires, suggesting expansion. Active tuberculosis patients had shorter CDR3-alpha; the beta difference was nonsignificant.

The germline V gene encodes CDR1 SGDLS and CDR2 YYNGEE. V gave up 0 bases and J gave up 6 bases, with 13 bases separating them. CDR3 size: 15 residues. The TCR originated in an adult with tuberculosis. Material for sequencing was PBMCs. The chain has TRBV9 and TRBJ1-5; possibly TRBD1 for D (5 bases). For the CDR3, the DNA is TGTGCCAGCAGCGTAGGGGCAGGGATCGGTCAGCCCCAGCATTTT. This translates into CASSVGAGIGQPQHF.